This T cell receptor (beta chain) emerged from a study of OX40 agonist ivuxolimab in advanced cancers. A word on this clone: Its antigen remains unidentified.

Peripheral blood came from all dose cohorts at three timepoints. The study, taken as a whole, reports: Circulating CD4+ and CD8+ T cells showed clonal expansion by week 6 at 0.1 to 3.0 mg/kg.

Unmatched junction bases numbered 5, after V lost 4 bases and J lost 0 bases. The CDR3 runs to 15 residues. Germline CDR1 SGHRS, CDR2 YFSETQ. The table came from immunoSEQ multiplex PCR; TCRdb's copy has only in-frame clones and leaves some out. This table has around 100,000 clones, 90% appearing once. Sample: CD4+ or CD8+ T cells sorted from blood, taken in a trial of the OX40 agonist ivuxolimab. This sequence originates from an adult with an advanced solid tumor such as melanoma, head and neck, liver or kidney cancer. The chain joins TRBV5-1 to TRBJ2-3, with TRBD2 identical over 7 bases. The CDR3 DNA is TGCGCCAGCAGCACCTCTAGCGGAAGCACAGATACGCAGTATTTT. Its protein product is CASSTSSGSTDTQYF.